The subject of this entry is one TCR beta chain. Negative isolation yielded CD8+ and CD4+ T cells; FACS enriched TEMRA cells. The sample belongs to a study of CD8 T cells in Susac syndrome. Per germline, CDR1 DFQATT and CDR2 SNEGSKA (reference sequence). V was clipped by 2 bases and J by 4 bases, with 14 bases between them. The CDR3 totals 14 residues. Reverse transcription of 0.5 to 1 ug RNA was performed with random hexamers. The authors amplified TCR beta CDR3 across 54 Vbeta and 13 Jbeta using immunoSEQ multiplex PCR. MiXCR, applied by TCRdb to the immunoSEQ multiplex PCR reads, yields one record per CDR3 protein. The sample includes 200,000 to 250,000 distinct CDR3 sequences, approximately 90% of them seen just once.

The chain employs TRBV20-1 and TRBJ2-5; a weak D match, TRBD2 (5 bases). The sequence came from a human donor with multiple sclerosis. Sequenced: CD8+ T cells from PBMCs. CDR3 nucleotide sequence: TGCAGTGCTAGAAAGTGGGAGTCCGTAGAGACCCAGTACTTC. The encoded protein is CSARKWESVETQYF.